These 13 T cell receptor beta chains came from one sample sequenced in a study of shared clonotypes between healthy human individuals. Repertoires were generated with immunoSEQ multiplex PCR, while TCRdb's copy carries only in-frame clones and drops some. The sample lists roughly 500,000 clones; over 65% were seen once. Sequenced sample: PBMCs. Receptors originate from a woman aged 40 to 50 in good health. Some clones in this sample may be carry-over from other donors' samples.

V and J are TRBV5-1 and TRBJ1-3, with D maybe TRBD1 (6 bases). The V gene lost 6 bases and the J gene lost 0 bases, with 13 bases spanning the gap. Germline V CDR1 and CDR2: SGHRS, YFSETQ. The CDR3 loop spans 15 amino acids. The CDR3, as DNA: TGCGCCAGCAAGCTTGGGGACACCTCTGGAAACACCATATATTTT. Its protein product is CASKLGDTSGNTIYF.

This clone has just one count. V and J are TRBV6-1 and TRBJ1-1; no definite D call. Germline V lookup: CDR1 MNHNS, CDR2 SASEGT. The CDR3 is 12 residues long. V gave up 5 bases and J gave up 2 bases, with 6 bases separating them. CDR3: CASSRRNTEAFF. In DNA form, the CDR3 reads TGTGCCAGCAGTAGGAGAAACACTGAAGCTTTCTTT.

Remarks on this clone: With a far larger clone one base away, a read error is the likely cause. The chain carries TRBV5-8 and TRBJ2-5; 7 bases map to TRBD1. From germline, CDR1 is SGHTS and CDR2 YDEGEE. The CDR3 runs to 14 residues. The CDR3: CASSQGQIQEAQYF. The CDR3 DNA reads TGTGCCAGCAGCCAGGGACAGATCCAAGAGGCCCAGTACTTC. The full variable domain, rest sourced from reference TRBV5-8 and TRBJ2-5, is EAGVTQSPTHLIKTRGQQATLRCSPISGHTSVYWYQQALGLGLQFLLWYDEGEERNRGNFPPRFSGRQFPNYSSELNVNALELEDSALYLCASSQGQIQEAQYFGPGTRLLVL.

The chain joins TRBV7-3 to TRBJ1-1; 8 bases fit TRBD1. This CDR3 is 13 amino acids long. The germline CDR1 and CDR2 sequences are SGHTA and FQGTGA. V gave up 8 bases and J gave up 2 bases; unmatched junction bases: 4. The CDR3 is CASSDRVNTEAFF. Here the CDR3 DNA reads TGTGCCAGCTCGGACAGGGTTAACACTGAAGCTTTCTTT.

Details on this clone: This clone may be a read error of a much larger clone one base away. V is TRBV11-2 and J is TRBJ2-3; D remains unclear. The CDR3 has 12 amino acids. The V end was cut by 2 bases, the J end by 2 bases, with 2 bases between. Germline-derived CDR1 and CDR2 are SGHAT and FQNNGV. Here the CDR3 DNA reads TGTGCCAGCAGCTTATACACAGATACGCAGTATTTT. This codes for CASSLYTDTQYF.

This chain joins TRBV28 and TRBJ1-5; possible D gene TRBD1, 5 bases. Germline V gene sequence: CDR1 MDHEN, CDR2 SYDVKM. The CDR3 covers 13 residues. V was trimmed by 7 bases and J by 9 bases, leaving 16 bases between them. CDR3 loop: CASTGVVGWPQHF. The CDR3 nucleotides read TGTGCCAGCACGGGGGTAGTAGGGTGGCCCCAGCATTTT.

The chain recombines TRBV6-4 with TRBJ2-2; no clear D. Trimming took off 9 bases at V and 8 bases at J, with 7 bases between the two ends. The CDR3 totals 10 residues. Per the germline V gene, CDR1 is MRHNA and CDR2 is SNTAGT. The CDR3 nucleotides read TGTGCCAGGCCTTGGGGGGAGCTGTTTTTT. It specifies CARPWGELFF.

The rearrangement links TRBV25-1 to TRBJ2-1; maybe TRBD2 (6 bases). V was pared by 2 bases and J by 6 bases, with 11 bases between. This CDR3 is built from 14 residues. Germline-derived CDR1 and CDR2 are MGHDK and SYGVNS. DNA of the CDR3: TGTGCCAGCAGTGAACCTGGAGGGGTCAATGAGCAGTTCTTC. This encodes CASSEPGGVNEQFF.

This chain joins TRBV29-1 and TRBJ2-3; TRBD1 is a possible D gene (6 bases). Germline values: CDR1 SQVTM, CDR2 ANQGSEA. The CDR3 has 13 amino acids. The V end was cut by 6 bases, the J end by 1 base, with 11 bases between. The CDR3 is CSVSQGRTDTQYF. The CDR3 DNA reads as TGCAGCGTCTCACAGGGACGCACAGATACGCAGTATTTT.

The J gene is TRBJ1-2, the V gene TRBV10-3; D gene ambiguous. V was shortened by 4 bases and J by 7 bases, with 10 bases between the two germline ends. Germline values: CDR1 ENHRY, CDR2 SYGVKD. The length of the CDR3 is 12 residues. The CDR3 DNA follows: TGTGCCATCAGTGTCTACAGCGGTGGCTACACCTTC. Amino acids: CAISVYSGGYTF.

The V and J genes are TRBV6-1 and TRBJ2-7; possibly TRBD2 for D (5 bases). Germline CDR1 and CDR2: MNHNS and SASEGT. Trimming removed 4 bases at V and 4 bases at J, with 17 bases between. The CDR3 consists of 15 residues. The DNA for the CDR3 is TGTGCCAGCAGTGTGATTAGCGCCATAGGTTACGAGCAGTACTTC. Residues: CASSVISAIGYEQYF.

This sequence joins TRBV10-3 and TRBJ2-2, with 10 bases that match TRBD1. Unmatched junction bases numbered 1, after V lost 6 bases and J lost 3 bases. Germline V gene sequence: CDR1 ENHRY, CDR2 SYGVKD. This CDR3 is built from 14 residues. The CDR3 reads CAISGTGDTGELFF. In DNA, the CDR3 is TGTGCCATCAGCGGGACAGGGGACACCGGGGAGCTGTTTTTT.

In the case of this clone: Other DNA sequences from this sample encode an identical CDR3 as well. The chain joins TRBV2 to TRBJ2-5, with D perhaps matching TRBD1 (6 bases). The CDR3 spans 13 residues. Trimming shortened V by 6 bases and J by 1 base, and 9 bases separated the two germline ends. Germline V gene data show CDR1 as SNHLY and CDR2 as FYNNEI. The CDR3, as DNA: TGTGCCAGCAGCAGGGGTCCCCAAGAGACCCAGTACTTC. This gives the protein CASSRGPQETQYF.